These T cell receptor beta chains were read from a single sample in a study of blood T cell repertoires in COVID-19. Clones were read by immunoSEQ multiplex PCR, and TCRdb kept only the in-frame ones, dropping some. The sample lists hundreds of thousands of clones, roughly nine tenths seen once, with 0.9% to 1.2% in the top ten. Specimen: PBMCs or T cells enriched from blood (not recorded which). These receptors all stem from a man in his thirties or forties who had recovered from COVID-19. Both conserved end residues are part of each CDR3. D genes are given only for firm matches. Clone size is not always given. Where it is, it says once, few, many or a class for expanded clones.

clone_size	d_call	v_call	j_call	cdr3_nt	cdr3_aa
.	.	TRBV10-2	TRBJ1-3	TGCGCCAGCAGTGCAGTGCTCTCTGGAAACACCATATATTTT	CASSAVLSGNTIYF
once	.	TRBV13	TRBJ2-2	TGTGCCAGCAGCGACCAGAGTGGGCGGGAAGTCACCGGGGAGCTGTTTTTT	CASSDQSGREVTGELFF
.	.	TRBV19	TRBJ1-4	TGTGCCAGTAGTAGCCCAGGACATTCTGGGAATGAAAAACTGTTTTTT	CASSSPGHSGNEKLFF
few	TRBD2	TRBV25-1	TRBJ2-7	TGTGCCAGCAGTGTCACTAGCGGGAGAGGGGAGCAGTACTTC	CASSVTSGRGEQYF
.	TRBD2	TRBV6-6	TRBJ2-7	TGTGCCAGCAGCCCTAGCGGATACGAGCAGTACTTC	CASSPSGYEQYF
.	TRBD2	TRBV15	TRBJ2-5	TGTGCCACCAGCAGAGGACTAGCGGGAGCATGGGAGACCCAGTACTTC	CATSRGLAGAWETQYF
once	TRBD1	TRBV6-8	TRBJ1-1	TGTGCCAGCAGTTCGAACAGGGGAATGAACACTGAAGCTTTCTTT	CASSSNRGMNTEAFF
.	TRBD2	TRBV18	TRBJ2-7	TGTGCCAGCTCACCCGGACTAGCGGGTGCGTACTTC	CASSPGLAGAYF
.	.	TRBV28	TRBJ2-7	TGTGCCAGCAGTTCCGACACCTACGAGCAGTACTTC	CASSSDTYEQYF
.	TRBD1	TRBV12-3/TRBV12-4	TRBJ2-3	TGTGCCTCCGGGACAGGCACAGATACGCAGTATTTT	CASGTGTDTQYF
.	.	TRBV6-5	TRBJ1-1	TGTGCCAGCAGTTACTCGGGCAGCCCTGCTTTCTTT	CASSYSGSPAFF
.	TRBD2	TRBV28	TRBJ2-3	TGTGCCAGCCTACCGGGACTAGCGACTAGCACAGATACGCAGTATTTT	CASLPGLATSTDTQYF
.	.	TRBV2	TRBJ2-5	TGTGCCAGCAGTCACCCGGGACTCCGAGAGACCCAGTACTTC	CASSHPGLRETQYF
.	.	TRBV3-1/TRBV3-2	TRBJ2-5	TGTGCCAGCACCCGGTCGGGGGTGAGGGAGACCCAGTACTTC	CASTRSGVRETQYF
.	TRBD1	TRBV5-6	TRBJ2-7	TGTGCCAGCAGCCACGGACAGGAGAGCTCCTACGAGCAGTACTTC	CASSHGQESSYEQYF
.	TRBD1	TRBV7-8	TRBJ1-1	TGTGCCAGCAGCTCGACAGGGTTCGCTGAAGCTTTCTTT	CASSSTGFAEAFF
.	TRBD1	TRBV6-5	TRBJ2-1	TGTGCCAGCAGCCCCGCCGGACAGGGTCTATATGAGCAGTTCTTC	CASSPAGQGLYEQFF
.	.	TRBV7-2	TRBJ2-3	TGTGCCAGCAGCCTTAACTCGGAACAGATGTCTAGCACAGATACGCAGTATTTT	CASSLNSEQMSSTDTQYF
.	.	TRBV5-6	TRBJ1-2	TGTGCCAGCAGCCCATCCAGGCCCTACCAACCCAACTATGGCTACACCTTC	CASSPSRPYQPNYGYTF
.	.	TRBV6-1	TRBJ2-6	TGTGCCAGCAGTGAATTCCACTCTGGGGCCAACGTCCTGACTTTC	CASSEFHSGANVLTF
.	.	TRBV7-8	TRBJ2-5	TGTGCCAGCAGCTCCAACTTGGGACAAGCGGCGACCCAGTACTTC	CASSSNLGQAATQYF
.	.	TRBV5-8	TRBJ2-5	TGTGCCAGCAGACCCGGCCCGAGGGAGACCCAGTACTTC	CASRPGPRETQYF
.	.	TRBV27	TRBJ2-2	TGTGCCAGCAGTTTGTCAGGATACACCGGGGAGCTGTTTTTT	CASSLSGYTGELFF
.	TRBD1	TRBV7-9	TRBJ2-5	TGTGCCAGCAGCTTAGGGATGGGACAGCTCCAAGAGACCCAGTACTTC	CASSLGMGQLQETQYF
.	TRBD1	TRBV28	TRBJ1-2	TGTGCCAGCAGTCGCCGGACAGGGGCTTTCTCTAACTATGGCTACACCTTC	CASSRRTGAFSNYGYTF
once	.	TRBV28	TRBJ2-7	TGTGCCAGCAGTAGAACAGGTTACGAGCAGTACTTC	CASSRTGYEQYF
.	TRBD1	TRBV11-2	TRBJ1-2	TGTGCCAGCAGCCCAAGGGTTGGACAGGCGTTTTTTAACTATGGCTACACCTTC	CASSPRVGQAFFNYGYTF
.	TRBD2	TRBV7-2	TRBJ2-7	TGTGCCAGCAGCTCGCCGGGACTAGCTTCCTACGAGCAGTACTTC	CASSSPGLASYEQYF
.	TRBD1	TRBV4-1	TRBJ2-7	TGCGCCAGCAGCCAAGATCTGGCAGGGGGATGGTTCTACGAGCAGTACTTC	CASSQDLAGGWFYEQYF
.	.	TRBV7-9	TRBJ2-5	TGTGCCAGCAGCCTCCCGACAGGCTCGGAGACCCAGTACTTC	CASSLPTGSETQYF
.	.	TRBV12-5	TRBJ2-6	TGTGCTAGTGGTCCCATCGGGACCGGGAGCTCTGGGGCCAACGTCCTGACTTTC	CASGPIGTGSSGANVLTF
.	.	TRBV28	TRBJ1-5	TGTGCCAGCAGTTTCGGCAATCAGCCCCAGCATTTT	CASSFGNQPQHF
.	TRBD1	TRBV20-1	TRBJ2-7	TGCAGTGCTAGTGTGGGACAGGTCCGTTTAGGCAGCGAGCAGTACTTC	CSASVGQVRLGSEQYF
.	.	TRBV14	TRBJ1-1	TGTGCCAGCAGCCCCCTGACAGTCACGGGCGCTGAAGCTTTCTTT	CASSPLTVTGAEAFF
.	.	TRBV5-1	TRBJ2-3	TGCGCCAGCAGCTTGGCAGGGTCTAGCACAGATACGCAGTATTTT	CASSLAGSSTDTQYF
.	.	TRBV6-5	TRBJ1-1	TGTGCCAGCAGTTACAGCATGAGGAACACTGAAGCTTTCTTT	CASSYSMRNTEAFF
.	TRBD1	TRBV12-3/TRBV12-4	TRBJ1-1	TGTGCCAGCAGATCTAATGGACAGGGTGAAGCTTTCTTT	CASRSNGQGEAFF
.	.	TRBV11-2	TRBJ2-7	TGTGCCAGCAGCCGGGGATCGGTGTCCTACGAGCAGTACTTC	CASSRGSVSYEQYF
.	TRBD1	TRBV28	TRBJ1-5	TGTGCCAGCAGTTTCCTTTACAGGGGGTCGGATCAGCCCCAGCATTTT	CASSFLYRGSDQPQHF
.	.	TRBV6-6	TRBJ1-1	TGTGCCAGCAGCAACAGGGTCCCTGAAGCTTTCTTT	CASSNRVPEAFF
.	TRBD2	TRBV28	TRBJ2-1	TGTGCCAGCAGCCGAGCGGGACTACCCGACAATGAGCAGTTCTTC	CASSRAGLPDNEQFF
once	.	TRBV18	TRBJ1-3	TGTGCCAGCTCACCTCCGGACACCTCTGGAAACACCATATATTTT	CASSPPDTSGNTIYF
.	.	TRBV9	TRBJ2-3	TGTGCCAGCAGCGTAATGACGAGGGATACGCAGTATTTT	CASSVMTRDTQYF
once	.	TRBV7-3	TRBJ2-2	TGTGCCCACAGGAGACGGGACACCGGGGAGCTGTTTTTT	CAHRRRDTGELFF